Below are 24 T cell receptor beta chains sequenced from a single sample in a study of T cells in Graves' hyperthyroidism and ophthalmopathy. Amplification yielded TCR beta CDR3 regions, with RNA transcripts as the source. Carried out on the TCR CDR3, a first-round RT-PCR used the HTBI primer set. TCRdb re-derived calls from the multiplex PCR reads in MiXCR, one entry per CDR3 protein. The table includes 640,000 or so distinct CDR3 sequences, over 12% detected once. Sequencing was done on a sample of blood. The receptors derive from a young woman with Graves' ophthalmopathy.

The J gene is TRBJ2-7, the V gene TRBV4-3; 10 bases are shared with TRBD1. The CDR3 consists of 15 residues. Germline trimming cut 5 bases from V and 2 bases from J; bases unmatched to any gene: 6. Germline CDR1 is LGHNA and CDR2 is YSLEER. This CDR3 is CASSERTGGPYEQYF. For the CDR3, the DNA is TGCGCCAGCAGCGAGCGGACAGGGGGACCCTACGAGCAGTACTTC.

There are a few counts of this clonotype. V and J are TRBV2 and TRBJ2-7, with D possibly being TRBD1 (5 bases). The germline gives CDR1 SNHLY, CDR2 FYNNEI. Trimming removed 5 bases from V and 5 bases from J, with 22 bases in between. The CDR3 has 16 amino acids. CDR3 residues: CASSPSPATQGDEQYF. As DNA, the CDR3 is TGTGCCAGCAGTCCATCTCCGGCCACCCAAGGGGACGAGCAGTACTTC.

CDR3 loop: CAWNRGYNYGYTF. The CDR3 DNA sequence: TGTGCCTGGAACCGGGGGTACAACTATGGCTACACCTTC. This chain uses TRBV30 with TRBJ1-2; TRBD1 might be the D (5 bases). This CDR3 is 13 amino acids long. CDR1 and CDR2 (germline): GTSNPN, SVGIG (reference sequence). Between the trimmed V and J ends, which lost 4 bases and 2 bases, there was a span of 11 bases.

The chain is built from TRBV2 and TRBJ2-5; perhaps TRBD1 as D (6 bases). V lost 8 bases and J 1 base, leaving 23 bases between the germline ends. Per germline, CDR1 SNHLY and CDR2 FYNNEI. The CDR3 extends over 17 amino acids. CDR3 coding DNA: TGTGCCAGCTCACCACTTTGGGGGCAGCCGGCCCAAGAGACCCAGTACTTC. Translated, it gives CASSPLWGQPAQETQYF.

This clonotype was observed at least ten times. This chain uses TRBV7-2 with TRBJ2-7; D is ambiguous. The CDR3 is made up of 13 amino acids. The germline gives CDR1 SGHTA, CDR2 FQGNSA. Trimming removed 5 bases at V and 3 bases at J, with 11 bases between. CDR3 DNA sequence: TGTGCCAGCAGCCCCCGGATTATCTACGAGCAGTACTTC. Translated: CASSPRIIYEQYF.

This clonotype was found many times. The chain couples TRBV7-9 to TRBJ2-7; possibly TRBD1 or TRBD2 for D (5 bases each). V was pared by 6 bases and J by 0 bases, with 12 bases between. There are 14 residues in the CDR3. From germline, CDR1 is SEHNR and CDR2 FQNEAQ (reference sequence). The CDR3 DNA sequence: TGTGCCAGCAGGGCTGGGACGGACTCCTACGAGCAGTACTTC. This gives the protein CASRAGTDSYEQYF.

The chain uses TRBV27 and TRBJ1-6; perhaps TRBD1 as D (5 bases). Germline V lookup: CDR1 MNHEY, CDR2 SMNVEV (reference sequence). The CDR3 loop spans 17 amino acids. V dropped 2 bases and J dropped 0 bases, with 11 bases sitting between them. CDR3 sequence: CASSLRGRSSYNSPLHF. The DNA of the CDR3 is TGTGCCAGCAGTTTACGGGGCCGCAGCTCCTATAATTCACCCCTCCACTTT.

This clonotype was counted at least ten times. The J gene is TRBJ2-7, the V gene TRBV3-1; D unresolved. This CDR3 contains 13 residues. Germline V gene lookup returns CDR1 LGHDT and CDR2 YNNKEL (reference sequence). The ends were cut back, 3 bases at V and 3 bases at J, with 9 bases in the middle. This CDR3 reads CASSHQTGYEQYF. The CDR3 DNA follows: TGTGCCAGCAGCCACCAAACGGGCTACGAGCAGTACTTC.

This clonotype was counted at least ten times. The rearrangement links TRBV10-3 to TRBJ1-2; 7 nucleotides match TRBD1. This CDR3 has 15 residues. CDR1 and CDR2 from the germline V gene are ENHRY and SYGVKD. V lost 0 bases and J lost 7; bases outside the gene matches: 8. Here the CDR3 reads CAISESGTASFGYTF. CDR3 in DNA: TGTGCCATCAGTGAGTCTGGGACAGCCTCGTTTGGCTACACCTTC.

This clonotype was counted many times. V usage is TRBV28 and J usage is TRBJ2-7, with D possibly being TRBD1 or TRBD2 (5 bases each). CDR3 length: 14 amino acids. The V end lost 6 bases, the J end lost 5 bases, and 17 bases lay between the germline ends. Germline loops: CDR1 MDHEN, CDR2 SYDVKM. This chain's CDR3 is CASRMRGFENEQYF. The CDR3 DNA reads as TGTGCCAGCAGAATGAGGGGATTTGAGAACGAGCAGTACTTC.

This clonotype appeared many times. V gene TRBV10-3 combines with J gene TRBJ2-7, with 9 nucleotides matching TRBD1. The V gene end was trimmed by 2 bases and the J gene end by 5 bases; junction bases not matched to a gene: 7. Germline CDR1 and CDR2: ENHRY and SYGVKD. This CDR3 has 15 residues. CDR3 loop: CAISEPPGTGNEQYF. The CDR3 DNA reads as TGTGCCATCAGTGAGCCTCCCGGGACAGGGAACGAGCAGTACTTC.

This clonotype came up many times. The chain links TRBV24-1 to TRBJ2-1, with D tentatively TRBD2 (6 bases). Germline CDR1 is KGHDR and CDR2 is SFDVKD. This CDR3 has 16 amino acids. Trimming took 5 bases from V and 1 from J, leaving 14 bases between them. The CDR3 protein is CATSGGARESYNEQFF. The CDR3 DNA sequence: TGTGCCACCAGTGGAGGTGCCCGGGAGTCCTACAATGAGCAGTTCTTC.

This clonotype was recorded once. This chain links TRBV7-9 with TRBJ2-1, with D possibly being TRBD1 (6 bases). Trimming removed 2 bases at V and 0 bases at J, with 8 bases between. The CDR3 spans 15 residues. In germline, CDR1 is SEHNR, CDR2 FQNEAQ (reference sequence). The CDR3 reads CASSLWDTSYNEQFF. Written as DNA, the CDR3 is TGTGCCAGCAGCTTATGGGACACCTCCTACAATGAGCAGTTCTTC. Combining the CDR3 with reference TRBV7-9 and TRBJ2-1 gives the whole variable domain DTGVSQNPRHKITKRGQNVTFRCDPISEHNRLYWYRQTLGQGPEFLTYFQNEAQLEKSRLLSDRFSAERPKGSFSTLEIQRTEQGDSAMYLCASSLWDTSYNEQFFGPGTRLTVL.

This clonotype was picked up many times. V and J are TRBV28 and TRBJ2-7, with TRBD1 matching over 8 bases. Germline V CDR1 and CDR2: MDHEN, SYDVKM. This CDR3 has 17 amino acids. With V trimmed by 2 bases and J by 3 bases, 12 bases remained unmatched. The CDR3 loop reads CASSLVFATGEFYEQYF. In nucleotides, the CDR3 is TGTGCCAGCAGTTTAGTTTTTGCGACAGGGGAATTCTACGAGCAGTACTTC.

This clonotype was seen at least ten times. V is TRBV28 and J is TRBJ2-2, with D perhaps TRBD1 or TRBD2 (5 bases each). CDR1 MDHEN and CDR2 SYDVKM come from the germline V gene. The CDR3 is 16 amino acids. V lost 3 bases, J lost 4 bases, and 15 bases lay in between. In DNA, the CDR3 is TGTGCCAGCAGTTTCGAAACCGGGGCGCGCACCGGGGAGCTGTTTTTT. Protein: CASSFETGARTGELFF.

There are many counts of this clonotype. V and J are TRBV11-2 and TRBJ1-6; D ambiguous. The V gene lost 5 bases and the J gene lost 11 bases, with 10 bases spanning the gap. CDR1 is SGHAT, CDR2 FQNNGV, per germline. This CDR3 is built from 12 residues. The CDR3: CASSRNRAPLHF. The CDR3 DNA reads TGTGCCAGCAGCCGGAATAGAGCACCCCTCCACTTT. Full variable domain (missing parts from reference TRBV11-2 and TRBJ1-6): EAGVAQSPRYKIIEKRQSVAFWCNPISGHATLYWYQQILGQGPKLLIQFQNNGVVDDSQLPKDRFSAERLKGVDSTLKIQPAKLEDSAVYLCASSRNRAPLHFGNGTRLTVT.

The J gene is TRBJ1-2, the V gene TRBV20-1; D is uncertain. The V end was cut by 1 base, the J end by 8 bases, with 8 bases between. CDR3 length: 11 amino acids. Per the germline V gene, CDR1 is DFQATT and CDR2 is SNEGSKA (reference sequence). CDR3 amino acids: CSARGPGGYTF. The CDR3 nucleotides are TGCAGTGCTAGAGGCCCAGGCGGCTACACCTTC.

This chain joins TRBV3-1 and TRBJ1-1, with unresolved D. V dropped 0 bases and J dropped 3 bases, with 5 bases sitting between them. Per the germline V gene, CDR1 is LGHDT and CDR2 is YNNKEL (reference sequence). The CDR3 sequence is 13 residues long. CDR3: CASSQDWDTEAFF. The DNA for the CDR3 is TGTGCCAGCAGCCAAGATTGGGACACTGAAGCTTTCTTT.

There are many counts of this clonotype. The chain links TRBV2 to TRBJ2-3; 9 positions agree with TRBD2. Germline CDR1 is SNHLY and CDR2 is FYNNEI. This CDR3 is built from 14 residues. The V and J ends lost 7 bases and 0 bases, in that order; junction bases with no gene match: 2. CDR3 loop: CASNLAGSTDTQYF. CDR3 DNA: TGTGCCAGCAATCTAGCGGGAAGCACAGATACGCAGTATTTT.

This rearrangement joins TRBV27 to TRBJ2-2, with TRBD1 matching 8 bases. Germline V CDR1 and CDR2: MNHEY, SMNVEV (reference sequence). The CDR3 covers 16 residues. V lost 1 base and J lost 2; bases outside the gene matches: 3. CDR3 bases: TGTGCCAGCAGTTTATGGGCAGGGGGCAACACCGGGGAGCTGTTTTTT. This gives the protein CASSLWAGGNTGELFF.

The J gene is TRBJ2-2, the V gene TRBV14; 10 nucleotides agree with TRBD1. Germline V CDR1 and CDR2: SGHDN, FVKESK. This CDR3 is 16 amino acids long. The V segment lost 4 bases and the J segment 4 bases; nucleotides outside the gene matches: 6. Here the CDR3 DNA reads TGTGCCAGCAGCCCACGACAGGGGGCGACCACCGGGGAGCTGTTTTTT. It specifies CASSPRQGATTGELFF.

This clonotype turned up a few times. V usage is TRBV15 and J usage is TRBJ2-1; 7 bases map to TRBD2. After removal of 8 bases from V and 6 bases from J, the junction contained 7 bases not matched to a gene. This CDR3 spans 13 amino acids. Germline V CDR1 and CDR2: LNHNV, YYDKDF (reference sequence). The CDR3 protein is CATWGRGGNEQFF. The CDR3 coding sequence is TGTGCCACCTGGGGGAGGGGAGGCAATGAGCAGTTCTTC.

This rearrangement joins TRBV6-2 or TRBV6-3 to TRBJ1-1; D is perhaps TRBD1 (6 bases). This CDR3 has 15 amino acids. V lost 5 bases and J lost 5, with 18 bases in between. Germline assignment: CDR1 MNHEY and CDR2 SVGEGT. CDR3 sequence: CASSRVSGTKTEAFF. CDR3 DNA sequence: TGTGCCAGCAGTCGTGTATCGGGGACAAAGACTGAAGCTTTCTTT.

This sequence joins TRBV2 and TRBJ1-2; 10 positions match TRBD1. The junction had 8 bases not matched to a gene; V was cut back by 6 bases and J by 1 base. This CDR3 is built from 16 residues. Looked up from germline, CDR1 is SNHLY and CDR2 is FYNNEI. CDR3 nucleotide sequence: TGTGCCAGCAGCGACAGGGGGCTCAATATTAACTATGGCTACACCTTC. It is translated as CASSDRGLNINYGYTF. Variable domain in full (rest from reference TRBV2 and TRBJ1-2): EPEVTQTPSHQVTQMGQEVILRCVPISNHLYFYWYRQILGQKVEFLVSFYNNEISEKSEIFDDQFSVERPDGSNFTLKIRSTKLEDSAMYFCASSDRGLNINYGYTFGSGTRLTVV.